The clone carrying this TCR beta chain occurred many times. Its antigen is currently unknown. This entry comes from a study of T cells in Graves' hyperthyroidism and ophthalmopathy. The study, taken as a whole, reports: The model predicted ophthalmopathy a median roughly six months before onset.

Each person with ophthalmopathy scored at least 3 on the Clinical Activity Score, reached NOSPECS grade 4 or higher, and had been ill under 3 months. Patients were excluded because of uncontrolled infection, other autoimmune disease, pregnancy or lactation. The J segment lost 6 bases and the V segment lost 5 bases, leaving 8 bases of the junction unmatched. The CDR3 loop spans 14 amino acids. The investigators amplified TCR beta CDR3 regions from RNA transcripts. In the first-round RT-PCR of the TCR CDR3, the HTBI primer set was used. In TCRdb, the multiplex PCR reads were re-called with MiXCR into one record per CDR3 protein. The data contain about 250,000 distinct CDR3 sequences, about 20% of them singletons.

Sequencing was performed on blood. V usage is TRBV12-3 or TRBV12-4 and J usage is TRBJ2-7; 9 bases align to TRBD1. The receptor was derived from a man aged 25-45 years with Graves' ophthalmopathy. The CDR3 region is CASSQGTGIAEQYF. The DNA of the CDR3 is TGTGCCAGCAGTCAGGGGACAGGGATCGCCGAGCAGTACTTC.